These 29 T cell receptor beta chains were sequenced from one sample in a study of T-cell memory formation after mild COVID-19. TCRdb independently ran MiXCR on the 5' RACE reads; one entry per CDR3 protein. Of tens of thousands of distinct CDR3 sequences listed, about 15% are singletons. The sequenced material came from PBMCs or a T cell subset sorted from them (not recorded which). These receptors all stem from an adult woman who had mild COVID-19 (a few samples of this study predate the infection). Cell type and time point are not known.

This clonotype was detected ten times or more. The genes are TRBV6-6 and TRBJ2-2; the D call may be TRBD1 or TRBD2 (5 bases each). V lost 2 bases, J lost 8 bases, and 18 bases lay in between. The CDR3 totals 16 residues. CDR1 is MNHNY and CDR2 is SVGAGI in the germline V gene (reference sequence). In DNA form, the CDR3 reads TGTGCCAGCAGTTACCCGGGGCGCGCTCTGCTAGGGGAGCTGTTTTTT. Translation: CASSYPGRALLGELFF.

V gene TRBV12-3 or TRBV12-4 combines with J gene TRBJ2-1, with a weak D call TRBD2 (6 bases). CDR3 length equals 14 residues. V was cut by 8 bases and J by 5 bases, with 16 bases left in between. The CDR3 region is CASAAGLTNNEQFF. The CDR3 DNA sequence: TGTGCCAGCGCGGCGGGACTTACGAACAATGAGCAGTTCTTC.

This clonotype has ten or more counts. Written as DNA, the CDR3 is TGTGCCAGCACCCCCCGGGGGGCTCACAATGAGCAGTTCTTC. Its protein product is CASTPRGAHNEQFF. The chain joins TRBV4-2 to TRBJ2-1; a possible D gene is TRBD2 (7 bases). Germline V CDR1 and CDR2: LGHNA, YNFKEQ. This CDR3 has 14 residues. Trimming took off 7 bases at V and 5 bases at J, with 15 bases between the two ends.

This clonotype came up a few times. The chain combines TRBV2 with TRBJ1-3, with TRBD1 as a possible D gene (5 bases). V was cut by 3 bases and J by 0 bases, with 9 bases left in between. Germline CDR1 SNHLY, CDR2 FYNNEI. This CDR3 is built from 15 residues. DNA for the CDR3: TGTGCCAGCAGTGAGGGGGATCTCTCTGGAAACACCATATATTTT. The encoded protein is CASSEGDLSGNTIYF. The entire variable domain, with the rest obtained from reference TRBV2 and TRBJ1-3, is as follows: EPEVTQTPSHQVTQMGQEVILRCVPISNHLYFYWYRQILGQKVEFLVSFYNNEISEKSEIFDDQFSVERPDGSNFTLKIRSTKLEDSAMYFCASSEGDLSGNTIYFGEGSWLTVV.

This clonotype was seen ten or more times. The chain uses TRBV5-1 and TRBJ2-1, with 11 positions matching TRBD1. Germline V gene data show CDR1 as SGHRS and CDR2 as YFSETQ. V gave up 0 bases and J gave up 5 bases; unmatched junction bases: 10. CDR3 size: 18 residues. In DNA form, the CDR3 reads TGCGCCAGCAGCTTGGTCCCGGGACAGGGGGGTCCTAACAATGAGCAGTTCTTC. Its translation is CASSLVPGQGGPNNEQFF.

In this sample, this clonotype turned up a few times. This sequence joins TRBV7-9 and TRBJ2-5; D could derive from TRBD1 or TRBD2 (7 bases each). V was shortened by 5 bases and J by 4 bases, with 20 bases between the two germline ends. CDR1 is SEHNR and CDR2 is FQNEAQ in the germline V gene (reference sequence). The CDR3 length is 16 residues. CDR3 nucleotide sequence: TGTGCCAGCAGCCAGATTACAGGGGAGGGGAGAGAGACCCAGTACTTC. Protein product: CASSQITGEGRETQYF.

In its sample, this clonotype was seen a few times. The V gene is TRBV4-1, the J gene TRBJ1-5; 8 positions match TRBD1. CDR3 size: 16 residues. The J segment lost 0 bases and the V segment lost 1 base, leaving 2 bases of the junction unmatched. Per germline, CDR1 MGHRA and CDR2 YSYEKL. As DNA, the CDR3 is TGCGCCAGCAGCCAAGTGACAGGGGATAGCAATCAGCCCCAGCATTTT. Protein: CASSQVTGDSNQPQHF.

This clonotype was seen more than once but under ten times. The V call is TRBV9, the J call TRBJ1-2, with D unclear. V lost 4 bases to trimming and J lost 8 bases, with 27 bases between them. The CDR3 length is 17 residues. From germline, CDR1 is SGDLS and CDR2 YYNGEE. CDR3 nucleotide sequence: TGTGCCAGCAGCCCCCGTGGTGTGGACCCCTTACCGGGAGGCTACACCTTC. It yields the protein CASSPRGVDPLPGGYTF.

This clonotype showed up just a few times. The chain recombines TRBV9 with TRBJ2-7, with D maybe TRBD1 (5 bases). V was cut by 2 bases and J by 3 bases, with 12 bases left in between. Germline-derived CDR1 and CDR2 are SGDLS and YYNGEE. This CDR3 region has 14 residues. CDR3 sequence reads: CASSVGQDIYEQYF. The CDR3 bases are TGTGCCAGCAGCGTCGGACAAGACATCTACGAGCAGTACTTC.

Only a few counts were recorded for this clonotype. CDR3 DNA sequence: TGCGCCAGCAGCACAGGGACATTAAGGAATGAGCAGTTCTTC. Encoded protein: CASSTGTLRNEQFF. The chain combines TRBV5-1 with TRBJ2-1; D possibly corresponds to TRBD1 (6 bases). Germline assignment: CDR1 SGHRS and CDR2 YFSETQ. V was pared by 4 bases and J by 7 bases, with 15 bases between. The CDR3 runs to 14 residues.

The sample holds many counts of this clonotype. The chain links TRBV9 to TRBJ2-7, with a weak D call TRBD1 (5 bases). Trimming pared 0 bases from V and 5 bases from J, leaving 15 bases between. Looked up from germline, CDR1 is SGDLS and CDR2 is YYNGEE. The CDR3 contains 15 residues. The CDR3 region is CASSVGSTVGDEQYF. CDR3 DNA: TGTGCCAGCAGCGTAGGATCGACAGTAGGGGACGAGCAGTACTTC.

This clonotype was detected only a few times. This sequence joins TRBV11-2 and TRBJ1-5; D is uncertain. V was cut by 2 bases and J by 1 base, with 3 bases left in between. The germline V gene has CDR1 SGHAT and CDR2 FQNNGV. This CDR3 is built from 13 residues. The CDR3 region has the DNA TGTGCCAGCAGCTTATGGAGCAATCAGCCCCAGCATTTT. It is translated as CASSLWSNQPQHF.

This clonotype was seen a few times. The chain employs TRBV7-9 and TRBJ2-1; D is perhaps TRBD2 (5 bases). The V gene lost 8 bases and the J gene lost 8 bases, with 19 bases spanning the gap. The length of the CDR3 is 14 residues. The germline V gene encodes CDR1 SEHNR and CDR2 FQNEAQ (reference sequence). The DNA for the CDR3 is TGTGCCAGCGGCGACCCAGGAGGTTTGGATGAGCAGTTCTTC. Translated, it gives CASGDPGGLDEQFF. The variable domain in full, with the rest retrieved from reference TRBV7-9 and TRBJ2-1, is DTGVSQNPRHKITKRGQNVTFRCDPISEHNRLYWYRQTLGQGPEFLTYFQNEAQLEKSRLLSDRFSAERPKGSFSTLEIQRTEQGDSAMYLCASGDPGGLDEQFFGPGTRLTVL.

In its sample, this clonotype was seen a few times. The CDR3 DNA is TGTGCCAGCAGTTTAGCGCAGAACACTGAAGCTTTCTTT. This translates into CASSLAQNTEAFF. The J gene is TRBJ1-1, the V gene TRBV12-3 or TRBV12-4; unclear D gene. The V gene lost 0 bases and the J gene lost 1 base, with 3 bases spanning the gap. The CDR3 sequence is 13 residues long.

This clonotype has just a few counts. The chain joins TRBV15 to TRBJ2-6; no clear D. This CDR3 contains 18 residues. Per the germline V gene, CDR1 is LNHNV and CDR2 is YYDKDF (reference sequence). Trimming cost V 3 bases and J 2 bases, with 17 bases left between them. In DNA form, the CDR3 reads TGTGCCACCAGCAGTAGGACGGACCCCATGACTGGGGCCAACGTCCTGACTTTC. Encoded protein: CATSSRTDPMTGANVLTF.

This clonotype was counted only a few times. This chain uses TRBV3-1 with TRBJ2-7; 10 bases are a match to TRBD2. V dropped 0 bases and J dropped 5; count of bases not matched to a gene: 10. The CDR3 extends over 17 amino acids. Germline lookup yields CDR1 LGHDT and CDR2 YNNKEL (reference sequence). In DNA, the CDR3 is TGTGCCAGCAGCCAAGAGAAGCGGGAGGGCCTTGAGAACGAGCAGTACTTC. Translating it yields CASSQEKREGLENEQYF.

The chain joins TRBV6-2 or TRBV6-3 to TRBJ2-1, with D possibly being TRBD1 or TRBD2 (5 bases each). The CDR3 extends over 15 amino acids. From germline, CDR1 is MNHEY and CDR2 SVGEGT. The V end was cut by 2 bases, the J end by 6 bases, with 14 bases between. The CDR3 sequence: CASSYRDPSINEQFF. The CDR3 coding sequence is TGTGCCAGCAGTTACCGGGACCCCTCTATCAATGAGCAGTTCTTC.

This clonotype was counted only a few times. This rearrangement joins TRBV15 to TRBJ2-5; D is unresolved. Looked up from germline, CDR1 is LNHNV and CDR2 is YYDKDF (reference sequence). V gave up 5 bases and J gave up 2 bases, with 15 bases separating them. CDR3 length: 15 residues. CDR3 coding DNA: TGTGCCACCAGCGCTCCCGGCGGAGAACAAGAGACCCAGTACTTC. It is translated as CATSAPGGEQETQYF.

This clonotype was detected ten times or more. This chain connects TRBV12-3 or TRBV12-4 to TRBJ2-1, with D possibly being TRBD1 or TRBD2 (6 bases each). V dropped 5 bases and J dropped 4 bases, with 18 bases sitting between them. CDR3 length: 16 amino acids. The CDR3 bases are TGTGCCAGCAGTCGGGACTCGGGGGCCCTATACAATGAGCAGTTCTTC. Its translation: CASSRDSGALYNEQFF.

The rearrangement joins TRBV13 to TRBJ2-1, with 7 nucleotides matching TRBD1. CDR3 length equals 13 residues. The trim removed 5 bases at V and 9 bases at J, leaving 7 bases unmatched. CDR1 and CDR2 from the germline V gene are PRHDT and FYEKMQ (reference sequence). The CDR3 region is CASSPGTVTEQFF. The CDR3 DNA reads as TGTGCCAGCAGCCCCGGGACAGTGACTGAGCAGTTCTTC. Drawing the rest from reference TRBV13 and TRBJ2-1, the complete variable domain is AAGVIQSPRHLIKEKRETATLKCYPIPRHDTVYWYQQGPGQDPQFLISFYEKMQSDKGSIPDRFSAQQFSDYHSELNMSSLELGDSALYFCASSPGTVTEQFFGPGTRLTVL.

V is TRBV5-6 and J is TRBJ2-1, with D perhaps matching TRBD1 (6 bases). The CDR3 runs 16 residues. Germline values: CDR1 SGHDT, CDR2 YYEEEE. V was pared by 1 base and J by 2 bases, with 13 bases between. The CDR3 bases are TGTGCCAGCAGCTTGCACTCCGGGACACCCTACAATGAGCAGTTCTTC. This codes for CASSLHSGTPYNEQFF.

This clonotype was seen only a few times. V and J are TRBV12-3 or TRBV12-4 and TRBJ2-1, with D possibly being TRBD2 (5 bases). This CDR3 is 17 amino acids long. Trimming took off 2 bases at V and 0 bases at J, with 14 bases between the two ends. The CDR3 DNA sequence: TGTGCCAGCAGTTTATACGGGCTAGCCAGCTCCTACAATGAGCAGTTCTTC. Its translation: CASSLYGLASSYNEQFF.

This clonotype came up a few times. V gene TRBV30 combines with J gene TRBJ1-5, with 7 bases aligning to TRBD1. J gave up 4 bases and V 3 bases, and 6 bases lay outside the gene matches. Germline CDR1 is GTSNPN and CDR2 is SVGIG (reference sequence). The CDR3 loop spans 14 amino acids. CDR3 sequence: CAWSLSGGNQPQHF. CDR3 coding DNA: TGTGCCTGGAGCCTGTCAGGGGGGAATCAGCCCCAGCATTTT.

The chain has TRBV7-6 and TRBJ1-1; D is ambiguous. This CDR3 is built from 11 residues. Germline V gives CDR1 SGHVS, CDR2 FNYEAQ. Trimming took off 2 bases at V and 4 bases at J, with 2 bases between the two ends. The CDR3, as DNA: TGTGCCAGCAGCTTACTCACTGAAGCTTTCTTT. This translates into CASSLLTEAFF.

Only a few counts were recorded for this clonotype. V gene TRBV7-9 combines with J gene TRBJ2-1, with 7 bases matching TRBD1. From germline, CDR1 is SEHNR and CDR2 FQNEAQ (reference sequence). The trim removed 5 bases at V and 0 bases at J, leaving 4 bases unmatched. This CDR3 contains 15 residues. The CDR3 here is CASSEQGSSYNEQFF. Here the CDR3 DNA reads TGTGCCAGCAGCGAACAGGGGAGCTCCTACAATGAGCAGTTCTTC.

The chain carries TRBV5-1 and TRBJ1-1; no firm D call. V lost 0 bases to trimming and J lost 6 bases, with 15 bases between them. Per germline, CDR1 SGHRS and CDR2 YFSETQ. The CDR3 sequence is 15 residues long. CDR3 DNA: TGCGCCAGCAGCTTGGGCGTTACGGTTGTCCCTGAAGCTTTCTTT. This translates into CASSLGVTVVPEAFF.

This clonotype was picked up a small number of times. This chain links TRBV2 with TRBJ2-1; 11 nucleotides agree with TRBD2. CDR1 SNHLY and CDR2 FYNNEI come from the germline V gene. CDR3 length: 17 residues. The V and J ends lost 7 bases and 1 base, in that order; junction bases with no gene match: 9. For the CDR3, the DNA is TGTGCCAGCATGGGCCCGGGACTAGCGGAATCCTACAATGAGCAGTTCTTC. Translating it yields CASMGPGLAESYNEQFF.

This rearrangement joins TRBV15 to TRBJ2-3; D unclear. The CDR3 has 14 residues. Germline CDR1 is LNHNV and CDR2 is YYDKDF (reference sequence). The V end lost 5 bases, the J end lost 5 bases, and 14 bases lay between the germline ends. The CDR3 region is CATSLRPLGDTQYF. The CDR3 DNA follows: TGTGCCACCAGCTTACGGCCCCTCGGAGATACGCAGTATTTT.

This clonotype appeared a few times. The genes are TRBV12-3 or TRBV12-4 and TRBJ2-3; 8 nucleotides agree with TRBD2. V shed 6 bases and J 5 bases; nucleotides not matched to a gene: 13. This CDR3 has 16 residues. The CDR3 here is CASRPLTGGAGDTQYF. CDR3 nucleotides: TGTGCCAGCAGACCGCTTACGGGGGGGGCCGGAGATACGCAGTATTTT.